A selection of T cell receptor beta chains follows, all from one sample in a study of blood T cell repertoires in COVID-19. Some clones are missing from TCRdb's copy, which holds only in-frame ones; the method was immunoSEQ multiplex PCR. The sample holds some 260,000 clones; about 86% are singletons and the top ten take under 1.5%. Specimen: peripheral blood. The receptors derive from an elderly man with acute or convalescent COVID-19. Both conserved end residues are part of each CDR3. Fields, in order: clone size, V gene, D gene, J gene, CDR3 protein, CDR3 DNA. D genes are given only for firm matches. The size of a clone is reported for some rows only, either as once, few or many, or as a class for expanded clones.

.	TRBV6-2/TRBV6-3	.	TRBJ1-5	CASSFGQPNQPQHF	TGTGCCAGCAGTTTCGGACAGCCCAATCAGCCCCAGCATTTT
.	TRBV6-6	TRBD1	TRBJ1-2	CASSYLDRDTYTF	TGTGCCAGCAGTTACTTGGACAGGGACACCTACACCTTC
.	TRBV5-1	TRBD1	TRBJ1-4	CASSIGQGREKLFF	TGCGCCAGCAGCATAGGACAGGGACGGGAAAAACTGTTTTTT
.	TRBV4-2	.	TRBJ2-4	CASSPGSLENIQYF	TGTGCCAGCAGCCCGGGGAGTTTGGAAAACATTCAGTACTTC
.	TRBV4-1	TRBD2	TRBJ2-1	CASSQDDGWGLAGNGNEQFF	TGCGCCAGCAGCCAAGATGATGGTTGGGGACTAGCGGGGAATGGCAATGAGCAGTTCTTC
.	TRBV6-6	TRBD1	TRBJ2-5	CASRETGDQETQYF	TGTGCCAGCAGGGAGACAGGGGACCAAGAGACCCAGTACTTC
.	TRBV28	TRBD1	TRBJ2-3	CASSVPLGTGDTDTQYF	TGTGCCAGCAGCGTGCCCCTCGGGACAGGGGATACAGATACGCAGTATTTT
.	TRBV5-1	.	TRBJ1-2	CASSSRTEPNYGYTF	TGCGCCAGCAGCTCCCGGACAGAGCCTAACTATGGCTACACCTTC
few	TRBV4-3	TRBD1	TRBJ1-6	CASSRDRNNSPLHF	TGCGCCAGCAGCCGGGACAGAAATAATTCACCCCTCCACTTT
once	TRBV9	TRBD2	TRBJ2-1	CASSVAGGGHLDNEQFF	TGTGCCAGCAGCGTAGCGGGGGGGGGCCACTTAGACAATGAGCAGTTCTTC
once	TRBV7-6	.	TRBJ1-1	CASSLDYMNTEAFF	TGTGCCAGCAGCTTGGACTATATGAACACTGAAGCTTTCTTT
.	TRBV7-2	.	TRBJ2-1	CASSQGLNEQFF	TGTGCCAGCAGCCAGGGTCTCAATGAGCAGTTCTTC
.	TRBV9	TRBD1	TRBJ2-7	CASSPGQGSDEQYF	TGTGCCAGCAGCCCGGGACAGGGTTCAGACGAGCAGTACTTC
once	TRBV3-1/TRBV3-2	TRBD2	TRBJ2-7	CASSQGLAGGYEQYF	TGTGCCAGCAGCCAAGGACTAGCGGGAGGGTACGAGCAGTACTTC
.	TRBV6-2/TRBV6-3	TRBD1	TRBJ2-7	CASSLSTGVSYEQYF	TGTGCCAGCAGTCTATCGACAGGGGTCTCCTACGAGCAGTACTTC
.	TRBV6-6	TRBD1	TRBJ1-2	CASSDGQGGWGYTF	TGTGCCAGCAGTGACGGACAGGGTGGATGGGGCTACACCTTC
.	TRBV11-2	TRBD2	TRBJ2-7	CASSPRSGGGGYEQYF	TGTGCCAGCAGCCCCCGTTCCGGCGGGGGGGGTTACGAGCAGTACTTC
.	TRBV7-3	TRBD2	TRBJ2-3	CASSLSPAGATDTQYF	TGTGCCAGCAGCTTATCCCCAGCGGGGGCAACAGATACGCAGTATTTT
.	TRBV3-1/TRBV3-2	TRBD2	TRBJ2-3	CASSKLARGTDTQYF	TGTGCCAGCAGCAAACTAGCGAGGGGCACAGATACGCAGTATTTT
.	TRBV19	TRBD2	TRBJ2-7	CASSEQRGAYEQYF	TGTGCCAGTAGTGAGCAGCGGGGGGCCTACGAGCAGTACTTC
.	TRBV27	.	TRBJ1-5	CASSPQGFPQPQHF	TGTGCCAGCAGTCCCCAGGGATTCCCCCAGCCCCAGCATTTT
few	TRBV19	.	TRBJ2-3	CASTVRGTDTQYF	TGTGCCAGTACGGTCAGGGGCACAGATACGCAGTATTTT
.	TRBV7-9	TRBD1	TRBJ2-1	CASRHSGSRDRRNYNEQFF	TGTGCCAGCAGACACTCTGGGAGTCGGGACAGGAGAAATTACAATGAGCAGTTCTTC
.	TRBV5-1	.	TRBJ2-5	CASSPRLGLAKETQYF	TGCGCCAGCAGCCCTCGCCTGGGACTGGCTAAAGAGACCCAGTACTTC
.	TRBV7-8	.	TRBJ1-6	CASSLTRVRGQGGSPLHF	TGTGCCAGCAGCTTAACGAGGGTGAGAGGCCAGGGAGGGTCACCCCTCCACTTT
.	TRBV3-1/TRBV3-2	.	TRBJ1-3	CASSQDRGNNYF	TGTGCCAGCAGCCAAGATAGAGGGAACAACTATTTT
.	TRBV18	.	TRBJ2-7	CASSPTGSPYEQYF	TGTGCCAGCTCACCGACCGGGAGCCCCTACGAGCAGTACTTC
.	TRBV5-1	.	TRBJ2-2	CASSATGTGELFF	TGCGCCAGCAGCGCGACAGGCACCGGGGAGCTGTTTTTT
.	TRBV7-2	.	TRBJ2-1	CASSSRQAPSYNEQFF	TGTGCCAGCAGCTCCCGACAGGCGCCCTCCTACAATGAGCAGTTCTTC
few	TRBV19	TRBD1	TRBJ1-5	CASSIQGARQPQHF	TGTGCCAGTAGTATTCAGGGGGCGCGGCAGCCCCAGCATTTT
few	TRBV28	.	TRBJ2-4	CASSFIGSKNIQYF	TGTGCCAGCAGTTTCATCGGTTCCAAAAACATTCAGTACTTC
.	TRBV15	TRBD1	TRBJ2-7	CATGTGGSYEQYF	TGTGCCACAGGAACAGGGGGCTCTTACGAGCAGTACTTC
.	TRBV5-4	.	TRBJ1-2	CASSLAKGATGNYGYTF	TGTGCCAGCAGCTTGGCCAAAGGGGCAACAGGGAACTATGGCTACACCTTC
.	TRBV5-1	.	TRBJ2-5	CASRSLGGEATQYF	TGCGCCAGCAGGTCCTTGGGGGGAGAAGCGACCCAGTACTTC
.	TRBV7-2	TRBD2	TRBJ2-1	CASSLVSGSSYNEQFF	TGTGCCAGCAGCTTAGTTAGCGGGAGCTCCTACAATGAGCAGTTCTTC
once	TRBV3-1/TRBV3-2	.	TRBJ2-1	CASSSESAWGVVGNEQFF	TGTGCCAGCAGCTCGGAGTCGGCGTGGGGGGTAGTAGGAAATGAGCAGTTCTTC
.	TRBV6-1	TRBD2	TRBJ2-1	CASSELVRGGHEQFF	TGTGCCAGCAGTGAATTGGTGCGGGGGGGCCATGAGCAGTTCTTC
.	TRBV19	.	TRBJ1-5	CASQDRSPGWNQPQHF	TGTGCCAGCCAAGACCGATCCCCGGGGTGGAATCAGCCCCAGCATTTT
.	TRBV9	TRBD1	TRBJ1-3	CASSAGQGRYSGNTIYF	TGTGCCAGCAGCGCCGGACAGGGGAGATACTCTGGAAACACCATATATTTT
.	TRBV28	.	TRBJ1-5	CASSWAPDSNQPQHF	TGTGCCAGCAGCTGGGCCCCTGATAGCAATCAGCCCCAGCATTTT
.	TRBV29-1	TRBD1	TRBJ2-7	CSVPGQGRYEQYF	TGCAGCGTGCCGGGACAGGGTAGATACGAGCAGTACTTC
.	TRBV27	TRBD1	TRBJ1-4	CASGRQGLNEKLFF	TGTGCCAGCGGCCGACAGGGCCTTAATGAAAAACTGTTTTTT
once	TRBV3-1/TRBV3-2	.	TRBJ2-7	CASSQDFISYEQYF	TGTGCCAGCAGCCAAGATTTTATCTCCTACGAGCAGTACTTC
.	TRBV7-2	.	TRBJ2-2	CASSKGQANTGELFF	TGTGCCAGCAGCAAGGGACAAGCGAACACCGGGGAGCTGTTTTTT
once	TRBV6-5	.	TRBJ1-5	CASSYTRVAQPQHF	TGTGCCAGCAGTTACACCCGGGTAGCTCAGCCCCAGCATTTT
.	TRBV6-2/TRBV6-3	TRBD2	TRBJ2-3	CASSYQSGGATDTQYF	TGTGCCAGCAGTTACCAAAGCGGGGGGGCCACAGATACGCAGTATTTT
.	TRBV9	TRBD1	TRBJ1-5	CASSLTGGDQPQHF	TGTGCCAGCAGCCTTACAGGGGGCGATCAGCCCCAGCATTTT
once	TRBV28	TRBD1	TRBJ1-2	CASRTGPPNYGYTF	TGTGCCAGCCGGACAGGACCGCCTAACTATGGCTACACCTTC
.	TRBV3-1/TRBV3-2	.	TRBJ2-7	CASSQGRASSYEQYF	TGTGCCAGCAGCCAAGGCAGGGCAAGCTCCTACGAGCAGTACTTC
.	TRBV7-2	TRBD1	TRBJ2-6	CASSRDSISGANVLTF	TGTGCCAGCAGCCGGGACAGCATCTCTGGGGCCAACGTCCTGACTTTC
.	TRBV18	.	TRBJ1-6	CASSPDSSYNSPLHF	TGTGCCAGCTCACCCGATAGCTCCTATAATTCACCCCTCCACTTT
.	TRBV19	.	TRBJ1-5	CASSKGVRSNQPQHF	TGTGCCAGTAGTAAAGGGGTCCGGAGCAATCAGCCCCAGCATTTT